The 13 T cell receptor beta chains reported below all come from one sample, sequenced in a study of T cells after yellow fever vaccination. Via MiXCR, TCRdb re-called the 5' RACE reads, giving one row per CDR3 protein. Of nearly 300,000 distinct CDR3 sequences listed, around 10% are singletons. The sample in question was CD4+ T cells sorted from PBMCs, obtained 5 days after the yellow fever booster vaccination. Every receptor here comes from a man aged 18 to 29 who received the YFV17D yellow fever vaccine.

The J gene is TRBJ1-2, the V gene TRBV4-2; possible D gene TRBD1, 5 bases. Trimming took off 1 base at V and 7 bases at J, with 16 bases between the two ends. Germline V lookup: CDR1 LGHNA, CDR2 YNFKEQ. The CDR3 runs to 15 residues. CDR3 amino acids: CASSQGEEGPGGYTF. In nucleotides, the CDR3 is TGTGCCAGCAGCCAAGGAGAGGAGGGGCCCGGTGGCTACACCTTC.

This clonotype was detected only a few times. This chain joins TRBV7-2 and TRBJ2-5, with 12 nucleotides matching TRBD2. Germline loops: CDR1 SGHTA, CDR2 FQGNSA. Unmatched junction bases numbered 9, after V lost 5 bases and J lost 5 bases. The CDR3 sequence is 16 residues long. CDR3 DNA sequence: TGTGCCAGCAGCCCGTCTAGCGGGGGGGCCTTGGAGACCCAGTACTTC. It translates to CASSPSSGGALETQYF.

This clonotype appeared a few times. The V call is TRBV6-1, the J call TRBJ1-1, with a tentative D call TRBD1 (6 bases). V was cut by 6 bases and J by 0 bases, with 17 bases left in between. Germline CDR1 and CDR2: MNHNS and SASEGT. CDR3 size: 16 residues. The CDR3 DNA reads as TGTGCCAGCAGATACGTCCCGGGACACCTGAACACTGAAGCTTTCTTT. Amino acid sequence: CASRYVPGHLNTEAFF.

The table lists this clonotype with many counts. This chain connects TRBV27 to TRBJ2-4; tentative D call: TRBD1 (6 bases). Per germline, CDR1 MNHEY and CDR2 SMNVEV (reference sequence). The CDR3 loop spans 13 amino acids. With 7 bases removed from V and 4 bases from J, the gap between germline ends came to 11 bases. The CDR3 region has the DNA TGTGCCAGCACTCTGGGACAAAAAAACATTCAGTACTTC. It is translated as CASTLGQKNIQYF.

This clonotype has a handful of counts. The CDR3: CASTEGRTNEKLFF. The CDR3 nucleotides are TGTGCCAGCACCGAAGGGAGAACTAATGAAAAACTGTTTTTT. The rearrangement links TRBV5-4 to TRBJ1-4; no firm D call. Trimming took off 6 bases at V and 1 base at J, with 10 bases between the two ends. Germline CDR1 SGHNT, CDR2 YYREEE (reference sequence). The CDR3 loop spans 14 amino acids.

This chain connects TRBV5-1 to TRBJ2-5, with 11 bases lining up with TRBD1. The trim removed 2 bases at V and 5 bases at J, leaving 5 bases unmatched. The CDR3 contains 15 residues. CDR1 and CDR2 from the germline V gene are SGHRS and YFSETQ. The CDR3 sequence: CASSFGQGAAETQYF. CDR3 nucleotide sequence: TGCGCCAGCAGCTTCGGACAGGGGGCTGCGGAGACCCAGTACTTC.

The V and J genes are TRBV21-1 and TRBJ2-3; TRBD2 is the table's D call and was not checked against the DNA. TRBV21-1 is shown as a pseudogene. The CDR3 totals 14 residues. The CDR3 loop is CASRGTSGVDTQYF. Here the CDR3 DNA reads TGTGCCAGCAGGGGGACTAGCGGGGTTGATACGCAGTATTTT.

This clonotype was counted at least ten times. The chain carries TRBV12-3 or TRBV12-4 and TRBJ2-5; D is unclear. The CDR3 totals 11 residues. V was clipped by 7 bases and J by 7 bases, with 10 bases between them. The CDR3 sequence: CASTTGVTQYF. CDR3 nucleotide sequence: TGTGCCAGCACCACTGGCGTGACCCAGTACTTC.

At least ten counts were recorded for this clonotype. This chain joins TRBV4-2 and TRBJ2-5; D not resolved. The CDR3 consists of 15 residues. Germline V gives CDR1 LGHNA, CDR2 YNFKEQ. The V and J ends lost 3 bases and 2 bases respectively, with 13 bases between them. The CDR3 nucleotides are TGTGCCAGCAGCCAGAGAGGCAGTTCTCAAGAGACCCAGTACTTC. Translated, it gives CASSQRGSSQETQYF.

Only a few counts were recorded for this clonotype. J is TRBJ2-3 and V is TRBV7-2; 7 nucleotides line up with TRBD2. Germline lookup yields CDR1 SGHTA and CDR2 FQGNSA. V lost 1 base and J lost 0; bases outside the gene matches: 4. CDR3 length: 16 residues. The CDR3 loop is CASSLVRGRSTDTQYF. In nucleotides, the CDR3 is TGTGCCAGCAGCTTAGTGCGGGGGAGGAGCACAGATACGCAGTATTTT.

There are a few counts of this clonotype. The chain carries TRBV7-2 and TRBJ1-1, with 8 positions matching TRBD1. Losses at the gene ends were 5 bases for V and 1 base for J; bases not matched to a gene: 12. Germline CDR1 and CDR2: SGHTA and FQGNSA. The CDR3 contains 17 residues. DNA of the CDR3: TGTGCCAGCAGCGTATACGCGGACAGGGTCGGGAACACTGAAGCTTTCTTT. It encodes CASSVYADRVGNTEAFF.

The V and J genes are TRBV4-3 and TRBJ2-3, with TRBD2 matching 14 bases. V gave up 1 base and J gave up 4 bases; unmatched junction bases: 4. This CDR3 comprises 17 residues. Germline lookup yields CDR1 LGHNA and CDR2 YSLEER. In DNA, the CDR3 is TGCGCCAGCAGCCAAGCCGGGACTAGCGGGGGTGCAGATACGCAGTATTTT. This codes for CASSQAGTSGGADTQYF.

To note about this clonotype: At one end the junction does not follow the germline gene, possibly because of a read error. V gene TRBV4-3 combines with J gene TRBJ1-1; D gene unclear. CDR1 and CDR2 from the germline V gene are LGHNA and YSLEER. This CDR3 comprises 15 residues. The CDR3 DNA reads TGCGCCAGCAGCCAAGAGCTCTCGGTGAACTCTGAAGCTTTCTTT. This encodes CASSQELSVNSEAFF.